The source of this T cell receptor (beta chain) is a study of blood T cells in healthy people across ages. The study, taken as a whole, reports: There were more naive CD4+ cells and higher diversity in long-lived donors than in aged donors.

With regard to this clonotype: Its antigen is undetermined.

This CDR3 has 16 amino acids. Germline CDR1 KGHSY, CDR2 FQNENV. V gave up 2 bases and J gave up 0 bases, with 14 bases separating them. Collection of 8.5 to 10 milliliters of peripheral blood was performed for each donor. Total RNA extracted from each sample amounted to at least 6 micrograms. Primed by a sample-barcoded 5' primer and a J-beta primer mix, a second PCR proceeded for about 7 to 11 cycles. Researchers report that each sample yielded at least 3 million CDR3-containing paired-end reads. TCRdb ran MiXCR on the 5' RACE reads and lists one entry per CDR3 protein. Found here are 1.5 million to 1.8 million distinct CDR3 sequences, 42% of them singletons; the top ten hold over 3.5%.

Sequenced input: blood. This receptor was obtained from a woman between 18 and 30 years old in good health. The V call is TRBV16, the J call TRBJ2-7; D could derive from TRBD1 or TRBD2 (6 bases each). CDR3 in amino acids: CASSQGGGSLSYEQYF. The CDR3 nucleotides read TGTGCCAGCAGCCAAGGAGGGGGGTCCCTCTCCTACGAGCAGTACTTC.